This TCR beta chain emerged from a study of blood T cell repertoires in COVID-19. TCRdb's copy holds only in-frame clones and misses some; the assay was immunoSEQ multiplex PCR. The sample yields under 300,000 clones, roughly 86% seen once. Germline V gene lookup returns CDR1 MDHEN and CDR2 SYDVKM. Deletions cut 8 bases from V and 2 bases from J, with 16 bases between. The CDR3 covers 14 residues. Individuals aged about 18 to 89 years were recruited from 24 US areas. Self-reported history from a screening survey and questionnaire set each donor's cohort. Before being deemed recovered, Cohort 3 donors had two negative PCRs, clearance, or symptom resolution.

The material sequenced was PBMCs or T cells enriched from blood (not recorded which). This TCR came from a woman in her sixties who had recovered from COVID-19. The rearrangement uses TRBV28 and TRBJ2-7; D may be TRBD2 (5 bases). The CDR3 DNA follows: TGTGCCAGCGCACAGCGGACCCCACCCTACGAGCAGTACTTC. Translated: CASAQRTPPYEQYF.